One T cell receptor (beta chain) is described in this entry. These data belong to a study of shared clonotypes between healthy human individuals. TCRdb's copy holds only in-frame clones and misses some; the assay was immunoSEQ multiplex PCR. Among over 750,000 clones listed, about 96% were seen once. V was trimmed by 5 bases and J by 6 bases, leaving 14 bases between them. CDR1 and CDR2 (germline): SGHAT, FQNNGV. The CDR3 has 13 residues. CD45RO-negative, CCR7-positively selected cells formed the naive CD8 fraction, excluding terminally differentiated effector memory CD45RA+ cells. Sample: naive CD8+ T cells sorted from blood. This sequence joins TRBV11-2 and TRBJ2-7, with D possibly TRBD2 on 5 matching bases. This receptor was identified in a man aged 25-45 years in good health. In DNA, the CDR3 is TGTGCCAGCAGCCCGGGGTCGTTAAGCGAGCAGTACTTC. It yields the protein CASSPGSLSEQYF.